The rows below give T cell receptor beta chains drawn from one sample of a study of CD8 T cells in ankylosing spondylitis. One entry per CDR3 protein, called by TCRdb with MiXCR from the 5' RACE reads. The sample records just over 350,000 distinct CDR3 sequences, 20% to 25% being singletons. The sequenced sample was blood, either unsorted or a sorted T cell fraction (not recorded which). Receptor source: a male donor with ankylosing spondylitis or in good health (not recorded which). Each CDR3 is given with its conserved first and last residue. Clone size, where shown, is once, few, many, or a class for clones that have expanded.

CDR3aa: CAISEDSADGLFF; abundance: NA; v_gene: TRBV10-3
CDR3aa: CASSAPGLAGGPGEETQYF; abundance: few; v_gene: TRBV7-8
CDR3aa: CASSPPLAGGQDTQYF; abundance: NA; v_gene: TRBV4-1
CDR3aa: CASSNLEGGANVLTF; abundance: NA; v_gene: TRBV12-3/TRBV12-4
CDR3aa: CASSGAGGPATTEQFF; abundance: few; v_gene: TRBV12-3/TRBV12-4
CDR3aa: CASSQDRGSGGFYEQYF; abundance: NA; v_gene: TRBV4-1
CDR3aa: CAMPINDRVWKSNYGYTF; abundance: NA; v_gene: TRBV21-1
CDR3aa: CSVELGPGELFF; abundance: few; v_gene: TRBV29-1
CDR3aa: CSTGQRGVVETQYF; abundance: NA; v_gene: TRBV29-1
CDR3aa: CASSWDVNQETQYF; abundance: NA; v_gene: TRBV7-8
CDR3aa: CASRAFRDSGSYEQYF; abundance: NA; v_gene: TRBV27
CDR3aa: CASSLLLNTGELFF; abundance: few; v_gene: TRBV27
CDR3aa: CSARDLSNYGYTF; abundance: NA; v_gene: TRBV20-1
CDR3aa: CSVMGQGRIYEQYF; abundance: few; v_gene: TRBV29-1
CDR3aa: CASSRLASEQYF; abundance: NA; v_gene: TRBV12-3/TRBV12-4
CDR3aa: CASRDAYEQYF; abundance: few; v_gene: TRBV28
CDR3aa: CASSPGQGTSEQYF; abundance: NA; v_gene: TRBV7-9
CDR3aa: CASSSRLAGGQETQYF; abundance: few; v_gene: TRBV4-1
CDR3aa: CASSEWGTDTQYF; abundance: few; v_gene: TRBV6-1
CDR3aa: CASSQLTGEDTDTQYF; abundance: NA; v_gene: TRBV4-2
CDR3aa: CASSLWTGELFF; abundance: few; v_gene: TRBV27
CDR3aa: CSAVTRGDEQFF; abundance: few; v_gene: TRBV20-1
CDR3aa: CASSVTLGDNEQFF; abundance: NA; v_gene: TRBV9
CDR3aa: CASSLRGELGNEQFF; abundance: NA; v_gene: TRBV28
CDR3aa: CAISDISRGGTHPGVAEQYF; abundance: once; v_gene: TRBV10-3
CDR3aa: CASSLFPAGGTDTQYF; abundance: NA; v_gene: TRBV28
CDR3aa: CDSSLQGGSDTQYF; abundance: NA; v_gene: TRBV11-2
CDR3aa: CASSPRTGDQETQYF; abundance: many; v_gene: TRBV12-3/TRBV12-4
CDR3aa: CASTPAGGLGETQYF; abundance: NA; v_gene: TRBV12-3/TRBV12-4
CDR3aa: CASSHLTGHTEAFF; abundance: NA; v_gene: TRBV3-1
CDR3aa: CASSEGFGDRGHEQYF; abundance: NA; v_gene: TRBV6-1
CDR3aa: CASGPTLAGGKGLIYEQYF; abundance: NA; v_gene: TRBV7-9
CDR3aa: CASSIHSATEAFF; abundance: NA; v_gene: TRBV19
CDR3aa: CSVTDYPGANVLTF; abundance: NA; v_gene: TRBV29-1
CDR3aa: CAITPGVGSEQYF; abundance: few; v_gene: TRBV10-3
CDR3aa: CASSLRRGSPTYEQYF; abundance: few; v_gene: TRBV7-8
CDR3aa: CASRPQGSGNTIYF; abundance: few; v_gene: TRBV6-1
CDR3aa: CASSENGATYEQYF; abundance: NA; v_gene: TRBV25-1
CDR3aa: CSASDQETSYEQYF; abundance: NA; v_gene: TRBV20-1
CDR3aa: CATSRDQGLGNEQFF; abundance: few; v_gene: TRBV15
CDR3aa: CASSLRGQQFF; abundance: few; v_gene: TRBV5-6
CDR3aa: CASSEGPGQIYEQYF; abundance: few; v_gene: TRBV6-1
CDR3aa: CASSQDRANYNEQFF; abundance: many; v_gene: TRBV4-1
CDR3aa: CASSLGTSGGAGYNEQFF; abundance: few; v_gene: TRBV4-2
CDR3aa: CASKGDLDGSPLHF; abundance: few; v_gene: TRBV6-4
CDR3aa: CASSPGTSGGLSSYEQYF; abundance: NA; v_gene: TRBV11-1
CDR3aa: CASSARAGDEQYF; abundance: NA; v_gene: TRBV9
CDR3aa: CASSSGRSSYEQYF; abundance: NA; v_gene: TRBV7-6
CDR3aa: CASSLTGTVYEQYF; abundance: many; v_gene: TRBV27
CDR3aa: CASTGQGVNEQFF; abundance: few; v_gene: TRBV19
CDR3aa: CSAESDYQETQYF; abundance: few; v_gene: TRBV29-1
CDR3aa: CAIGSGQLQETQYF; abundance: NA; v_gene: TRBV10-3
CDR3aa: CASSYSLGRAETQYF; abundance: few; v_gene: TRBV6-5